This T cell receptor (beta chain) originates from a study of blood T cell repertoires in COVID-19. Study information: Samples of COVID-19 (acute and convalescent) were obtained from the United States, Italy and Spain.

Methods used by the authors: Cell counts per sample came from amplifying reference gene primers. TCRdb's table, derived via immunoSEQ multiplex PCR, lists solely in-frame clones and lacks some. Clone size and the V and J calls come from that table; the DNA yielded D and trimming. Of some 350,000 clones listed, more than 85% are singletons. Only a few counts were recorded for this clone. Participants were placed into cohorts based on the clinical history they reported. Cohort 3 donors were reported recovered after two negative PCRs, clearance, or symptom resolution. The CDR3 length is 14 residues. Trimming stripped 4 bases from V and 4 bases from J, with 11 bases between. Germline V gene sequence: CDR1 SNHLY, CDR2 FYNNEI.

This clonotype was sampled from a woman in her twenties or thirties who had recovered from COVID-19. V gene TRBV2 combines with J gene TRBJ1-5; D may be TRBD1 (5 bases). The sample comprised PBMCs or T cells enriched from blood (not recorded which). CDR3 sequence reads: CASSGGGTNQPQHF. For the CDR3, the DNA is TGTGCCAGCAGTGGGGGGGGGACTAATCAGCCCCAGCATTTT.